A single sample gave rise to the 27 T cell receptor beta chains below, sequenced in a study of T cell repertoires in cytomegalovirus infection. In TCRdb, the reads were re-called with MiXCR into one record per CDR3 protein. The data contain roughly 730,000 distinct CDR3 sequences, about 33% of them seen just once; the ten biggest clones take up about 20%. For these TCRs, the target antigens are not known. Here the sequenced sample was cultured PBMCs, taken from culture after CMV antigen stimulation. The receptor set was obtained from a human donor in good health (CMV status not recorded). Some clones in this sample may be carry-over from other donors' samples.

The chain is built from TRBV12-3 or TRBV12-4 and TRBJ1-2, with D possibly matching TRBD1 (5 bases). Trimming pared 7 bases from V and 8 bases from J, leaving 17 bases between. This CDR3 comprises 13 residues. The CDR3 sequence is CASTLVGVRGYTF. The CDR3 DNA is TGTGCCAGCACCCTGGTAGGGGTACGAGGCTACACCTTC.

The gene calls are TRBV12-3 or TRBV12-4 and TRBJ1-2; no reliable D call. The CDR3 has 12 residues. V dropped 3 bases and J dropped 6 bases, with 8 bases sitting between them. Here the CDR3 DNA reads TGTGCCAGCAGTTTCGCCCAAAATGGCTACACCTTC. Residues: CASSFAQNGYTF.

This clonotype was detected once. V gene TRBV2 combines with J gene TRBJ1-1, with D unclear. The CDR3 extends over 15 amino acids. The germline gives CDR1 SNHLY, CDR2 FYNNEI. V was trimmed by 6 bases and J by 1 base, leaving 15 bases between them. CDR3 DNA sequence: TGTGCCAGCAGCCCCACGTCGGCGGGGAACACTGAAGCTTTCTTT. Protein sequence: CASSPTSAGNTEAFF.

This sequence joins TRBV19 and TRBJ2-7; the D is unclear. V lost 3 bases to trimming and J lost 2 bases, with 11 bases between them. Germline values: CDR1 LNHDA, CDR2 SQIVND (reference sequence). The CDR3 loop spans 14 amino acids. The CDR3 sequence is CASSIGTLAYEQYF. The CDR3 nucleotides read TGTGCCAGTAGTATCGGCACTCTTGCCTACGAGCAGTACTTC.

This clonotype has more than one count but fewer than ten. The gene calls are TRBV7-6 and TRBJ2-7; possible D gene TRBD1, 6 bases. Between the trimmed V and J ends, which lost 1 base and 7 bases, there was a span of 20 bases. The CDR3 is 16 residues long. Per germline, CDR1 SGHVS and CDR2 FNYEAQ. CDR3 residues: CASSLGLHRASDEQYF. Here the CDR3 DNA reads TGTGCCAGCAGCTTAGGTCTTCACAGGGCCAGCGATGAGCAGTACTTC.

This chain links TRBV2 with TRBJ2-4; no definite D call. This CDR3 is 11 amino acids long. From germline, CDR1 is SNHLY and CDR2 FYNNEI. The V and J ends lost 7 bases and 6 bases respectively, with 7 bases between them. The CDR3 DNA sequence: TGTGCCAGCATGGGCGGAAACATTCAGTACTTC. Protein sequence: CASMGGNIQYF.

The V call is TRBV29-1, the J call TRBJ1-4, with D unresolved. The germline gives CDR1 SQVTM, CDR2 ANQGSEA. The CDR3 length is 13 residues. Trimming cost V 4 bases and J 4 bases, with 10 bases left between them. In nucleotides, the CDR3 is TGCAGCGTTGGAACAACGAGTAATGAAAAACTGTTTTTT. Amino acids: CSVGTTSNEKLFF.

CDR3 DNA: TGTGCCAGCAGTTTAACCCGGGGTATTGATTCACCCCTCCACTTT. It encodes CASSLTRGIDSPLHF. The V gene is TRBV27, the J gene TRBJ1-6, with D unclear. The CDR3 sequence is 15 residues long. Trimming took off 2 bases at V and 8 bases at J, with 13 bases between the two ends. CDR1 is MNHEY, CDR2 SMNVEV, per germline (reference sequence).

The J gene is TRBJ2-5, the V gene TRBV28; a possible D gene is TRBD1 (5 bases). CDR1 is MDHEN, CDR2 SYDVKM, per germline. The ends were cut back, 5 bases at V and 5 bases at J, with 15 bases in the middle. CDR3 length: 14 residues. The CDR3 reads CASSLTGDWETQYF. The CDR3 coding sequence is TGTGCCAGCAGTCTCACAGGAGATTGGGAGACCCAGTACTTC.

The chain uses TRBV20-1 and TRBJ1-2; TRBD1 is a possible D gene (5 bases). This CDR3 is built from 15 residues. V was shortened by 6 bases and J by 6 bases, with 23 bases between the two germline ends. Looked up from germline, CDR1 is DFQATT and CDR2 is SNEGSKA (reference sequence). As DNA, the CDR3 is TGCAGTGCCCCTTCGTGGTCAGGGAATAGGGATGGCTACACCTTC. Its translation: CSAPSWSGNRDGYTF.

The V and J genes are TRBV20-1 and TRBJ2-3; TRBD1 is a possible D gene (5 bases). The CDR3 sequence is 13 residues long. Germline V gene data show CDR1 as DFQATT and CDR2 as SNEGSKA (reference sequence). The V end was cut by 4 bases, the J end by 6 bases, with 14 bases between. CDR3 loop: CSATLTGPDTQYF. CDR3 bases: TGCAGTGCTACCCTTACAGGTCCGGATACGCAGTATTTT.

The CDR3 here is CSVPGRRETQYF. In DNA form, the CDR3 reads TGCAGCGTCCCCGGCCGGCGGGAGACCCAGTACTTC. The gene calls are TRBV29-1 and TRBJ2-5; no reliable D call. The CDR3 extends over 12 amino acids. Germline V CDR1 and CDR2: SQVTM, ANQGSEA. V was cut by 6 bases and J by 5 bases, with 13 bases left in between.

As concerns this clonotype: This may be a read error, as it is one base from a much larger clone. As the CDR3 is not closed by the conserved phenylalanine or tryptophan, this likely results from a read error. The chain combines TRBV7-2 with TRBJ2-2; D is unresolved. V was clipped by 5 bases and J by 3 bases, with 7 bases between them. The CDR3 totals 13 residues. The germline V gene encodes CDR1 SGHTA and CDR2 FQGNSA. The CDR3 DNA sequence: TGTGCCAGCAGCCGCACCTACACCGGGGAGCTGTTTTCT. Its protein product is CASSRTYTGELFS.

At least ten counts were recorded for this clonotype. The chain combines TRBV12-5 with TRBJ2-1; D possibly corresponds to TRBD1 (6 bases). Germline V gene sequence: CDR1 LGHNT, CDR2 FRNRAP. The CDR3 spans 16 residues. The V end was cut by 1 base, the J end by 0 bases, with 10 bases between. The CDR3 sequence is CASGLADSLSYNEQFF. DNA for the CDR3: TGTGCTAGTGGTTTGGCGGACAGCCTCTCCTACAATGAGCAGTTCTTC.

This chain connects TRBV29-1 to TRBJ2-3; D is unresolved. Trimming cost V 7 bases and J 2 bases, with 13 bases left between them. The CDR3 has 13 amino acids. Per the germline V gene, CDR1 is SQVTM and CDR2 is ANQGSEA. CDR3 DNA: TGCAGCGCCCTAGGATCCTACACAGATACGCAGTATTTT. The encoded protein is CSALGSYTDTQYF.

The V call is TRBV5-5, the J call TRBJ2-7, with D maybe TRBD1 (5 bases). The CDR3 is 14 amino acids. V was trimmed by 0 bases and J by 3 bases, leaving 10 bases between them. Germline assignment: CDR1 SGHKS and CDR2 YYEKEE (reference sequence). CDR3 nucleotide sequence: TGTGCCAGCAGCTTGGACGGACACCTCTACGAGCAGTACTTC. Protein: CASSLDGHLYEQYF.

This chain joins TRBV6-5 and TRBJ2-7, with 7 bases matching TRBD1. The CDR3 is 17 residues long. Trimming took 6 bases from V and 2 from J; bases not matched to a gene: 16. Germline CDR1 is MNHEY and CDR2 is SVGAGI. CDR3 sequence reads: CASSLPLDQGGAYEQYF. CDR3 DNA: TGTGCCAGCAGCCTCCCTCTTGACCAAGGGGGCGCCTACGAGCAGTACTTC.

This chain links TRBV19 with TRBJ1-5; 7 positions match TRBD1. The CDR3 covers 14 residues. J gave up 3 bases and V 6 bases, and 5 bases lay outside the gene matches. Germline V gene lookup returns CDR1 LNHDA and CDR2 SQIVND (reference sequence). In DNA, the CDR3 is TGTGCCAGTAGGTCAGACAGGGTCAATCAGCCCCAGCATTTT. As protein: CASRSDRVNQPQHF.

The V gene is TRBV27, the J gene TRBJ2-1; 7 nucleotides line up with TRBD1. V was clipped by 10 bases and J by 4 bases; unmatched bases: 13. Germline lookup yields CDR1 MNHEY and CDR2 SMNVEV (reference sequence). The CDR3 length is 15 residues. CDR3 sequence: CATTNYRGTYNEQFF. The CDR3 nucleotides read TGTGCCACCACAAACTACAGGGGAACTTACAATGAGCAGTTCTTC.

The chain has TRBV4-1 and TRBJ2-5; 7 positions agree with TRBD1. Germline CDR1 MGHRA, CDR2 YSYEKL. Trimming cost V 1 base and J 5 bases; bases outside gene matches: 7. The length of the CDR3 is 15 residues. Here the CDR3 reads CASSQVAGGKETQYF. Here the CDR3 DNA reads TGCGCCAGCAGCCAAGTTGCAGGGGGAAAGGAGACCCAGTACTTC.

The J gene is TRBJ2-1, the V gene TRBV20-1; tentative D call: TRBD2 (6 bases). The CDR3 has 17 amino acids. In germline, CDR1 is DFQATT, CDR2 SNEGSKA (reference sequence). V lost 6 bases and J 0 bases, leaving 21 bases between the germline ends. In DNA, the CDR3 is TGCAGTGCCGGCCACATATGGGAGGAGGCCTCCTACAATGAGCAGTTCTTC. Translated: CSAGHIWEEASYNEQFF.

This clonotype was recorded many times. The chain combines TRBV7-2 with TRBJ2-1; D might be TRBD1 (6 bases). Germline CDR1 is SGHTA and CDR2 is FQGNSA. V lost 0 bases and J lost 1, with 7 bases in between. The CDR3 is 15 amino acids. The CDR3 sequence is CASSLAGASYNEQFF. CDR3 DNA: TGTGCCAGCAGCTTAGCGGGGGCGTCCTACAATGAGCAGTTCTTC. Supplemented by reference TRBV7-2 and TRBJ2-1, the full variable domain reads GAGVSQSPSNKVTEKGKDVELRCDPISGHTALYWYRQSLGQGLEFLIYFQGNSAPDKSGLPSDRFSAERTGGSVSTLTIQRTQQEDSAVYLCASSLAGASYNEQFFGPGTRLTVL.

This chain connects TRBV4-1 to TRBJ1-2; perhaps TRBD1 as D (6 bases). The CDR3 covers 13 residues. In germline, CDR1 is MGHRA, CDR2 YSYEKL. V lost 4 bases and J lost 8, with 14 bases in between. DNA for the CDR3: TGCGCCAGCAGCCCCCAACAGGGCTGGGGCTACACCTTC. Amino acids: CASSPQQGWGYTF.

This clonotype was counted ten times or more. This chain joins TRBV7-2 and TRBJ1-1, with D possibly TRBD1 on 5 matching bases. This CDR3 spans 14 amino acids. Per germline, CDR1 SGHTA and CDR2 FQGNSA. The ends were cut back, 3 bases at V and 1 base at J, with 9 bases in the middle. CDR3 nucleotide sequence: TGTGCCAGCAGCTTTCAGGGAGCGAACACTGAAGCTTTCTTT. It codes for CASSFQGANTEAFF.

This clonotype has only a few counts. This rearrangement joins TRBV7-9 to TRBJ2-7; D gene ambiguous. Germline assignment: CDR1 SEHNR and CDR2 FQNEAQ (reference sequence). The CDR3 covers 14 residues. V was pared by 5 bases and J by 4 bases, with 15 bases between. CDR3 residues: CASSPRRGEYEQYF. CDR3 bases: TGTGCCAGCAGCCCCCGAAGAGGAGAATACGAGCAGTACTTC. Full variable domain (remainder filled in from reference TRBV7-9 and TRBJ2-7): DTGVSQNPRHKITKRGQNVTFRCDPISEHNRLYWYRQTLGQGPEFLTYFQNEAQLEKSRLLSDRFSAERPKGSFSTLEIQRTEQGDSAMYLCASSPRRGEYEQYFGPGTRLTVT.

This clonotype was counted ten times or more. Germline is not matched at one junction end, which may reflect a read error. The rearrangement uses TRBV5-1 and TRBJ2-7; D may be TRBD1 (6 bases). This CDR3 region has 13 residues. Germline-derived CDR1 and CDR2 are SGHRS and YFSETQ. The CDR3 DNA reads TGTGCCAGCAGCTTACAGGGCTCCTACGAGCAGTACTTC. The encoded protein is CASSLQGSYEQYF.

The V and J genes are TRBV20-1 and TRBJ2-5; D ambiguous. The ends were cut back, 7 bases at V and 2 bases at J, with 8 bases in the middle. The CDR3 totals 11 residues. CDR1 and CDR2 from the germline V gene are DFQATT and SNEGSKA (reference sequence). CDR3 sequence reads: CSGSIQETQYF. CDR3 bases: TGCAGTGGTTCAATACAAGAGACCCAGTACTTC.